A selection of T cell receptor beta chains follows, all from one sample in a study of T cells after yellow fever vaccination. MiXCR was run by TCRdb on the 5' RACE reads, yielding one entry per CDR3 protein. The sample has some 200,000 distinct CDR3 sequences, about 10% seen once. The sample was CD8+ T cells sorted from PBMCs, taken 15 days after the yellow fever booster vaccination. These receptor sequences come from a man between 18 and 29 years old who received the YFV17D yellow fever vaccine. Both conserved end residues are part of each CDR3. The D gene is left open where the match is weak. Only some rows state a clone size, as once, few, many or a class for expanded clones.

J gene: TRBJ2-1
clone size: .
V gene: TRBV27
D gene: .
CDR3 DNA: TGTGCCAGCAGTTTACTGCCTCTCGTTAGCTCCTACAATGAGCAGTTCTTC
CDR3 protein: CASSLLPLVSSYNEQFF

J gene: TRBJ1-5
clone size: few
V gene: TRBV20-1
D gene: .
CDR3 DNA: TGCAGTGCTAGAGACTGGTCCGATAGCAATCAGCCCCAGCATTTT
CDR3 protein: CSARDWSDSNQPQHF

J gene: TRBJ1-6
clone size: few
V gene: TRBV7-9
D gene: .
CDR3 DNA: TGTGCCAGCAGCTTGGGGGCCAGTTTAAATTCACCCCTCCACTTT
CDR3 protein: CASSLGASLNSPLHF

J gene: TRBJ2-3
clone size: .
V gene: TRBV7-8
D gene: .
CDR3 DNA: TGTGCCAGGAGTCACGTGGGTGGTATGGGGGGGCCCCCAGTAGATACGCAGTATTTT
CDR3 protein: CARSHVGGMGGPPVDTQYF

J gene: TRBJ1-5
clone size: few
V gene: TRBV12-3/TRBV12-4
D gene: TRBD1
CDR3 DNA: TGTGCCAGCAGTCGAGACAGGGAGCCCCAGCATTTT
CDR3 protein: CASSRDREPQHF

J gene: TRBJ2-3
clone size: .
V gene: TRBV5-6
D gene: .
CDR3 DNA: TGTGCCAGCAGCTTGGTTCATGTCGGGGGCGCAGATACGCAGTATTTT
CDR3 protein: CASSLVHVGGADTQYF

J gene: TRBJ1-4
clone size: few
V gene: TRBV27
D gene: .
CDR3 DNA: TGTGCCAGCAGTTTAACTCCGGTTCAAAAAGAACTGTTTTTT
CDR3 protein: CASSLTPVQKELFF

J gene: TRBJ2-5
clone size: many
V gene: TRBV7-2
D gene: TRBD1
CDR3 DNA: TGTGCCAGCAGCCTGGACAGGGTGGTGGTGGGGACCCAGTACTTC
CDR3 protein: CASSLDRVVVGTQYF

J gene: TRBJ2-3
clone size: few
V gene: TRBV10-3
D gene: TRBD1
CDR3 DNA: TGTGCCATCAGTGAAAGGGCAGGGGGCTTCGCAGATACGCAGTATTTT
CDR3 protein: CAISERAGGFADTQYF

J gene: TRBJ2-5
clone size: many
V gene: TRBV6-2/TRBV6-3
D gene: .
CDR3 DNA: TGTGCCAGCAGTGTTCCCCGCCGGGCAGTTCAAGAGACCCAGTACTTC
CDR3 protein: CASSVPRRAVQETQYF

J gene: TRBJ2-1
clone size: few
V gene: TRBV10-3
D gene: TRBD2
CDR3 DNA: TGTGCCATCAGTGGGGCCCCCGCGGGGGTCTACAATGAGCAGTTCTTC
CDR3 protein: CAISGAPAGVYNEQFF

J gene: TRBJ1-2
clone size: .
V gene: TRBV9
D gene: TRBD1
CDR3 DNA: TGTGCCAGCAGCTCGCCCTCGACAGGGTACTATGGCTACACCTTC
CDR3 protein: CASSSPSTGYYGYTF

J gene: TRBJ2-5
clone size: many
V gene: TRBV7-9
D gene: .
CDR3 DNA: TGTGCCAGCAGTTCCCTGGGGGAGACCCAGTACTTC
CDR3 protein: CASSSLGETQYF

J gene: TRBJ2-3
clone size: many
V gene: TRBV12-3/TRBV12-4
D gene: TRBD2
CDR3 DNA: TGTGCCAGCAGTTTAGGGGTAGCGGGGGGAGATTTCAGCGATACGCAGTATTTT
CDR3 protein: CASSLGVAGGDFSDTQYF

J gene: TRBJ2-1
clone size: .
V gene: TRBV5-6
D gene: TRBD1
CDR3 DNA: TGTGCCAGCAGCACTCCGGGACAGGGTTACGTTGAGCAGTTCTTC
CDR3 protein: CASSTPGQGYVEQFF